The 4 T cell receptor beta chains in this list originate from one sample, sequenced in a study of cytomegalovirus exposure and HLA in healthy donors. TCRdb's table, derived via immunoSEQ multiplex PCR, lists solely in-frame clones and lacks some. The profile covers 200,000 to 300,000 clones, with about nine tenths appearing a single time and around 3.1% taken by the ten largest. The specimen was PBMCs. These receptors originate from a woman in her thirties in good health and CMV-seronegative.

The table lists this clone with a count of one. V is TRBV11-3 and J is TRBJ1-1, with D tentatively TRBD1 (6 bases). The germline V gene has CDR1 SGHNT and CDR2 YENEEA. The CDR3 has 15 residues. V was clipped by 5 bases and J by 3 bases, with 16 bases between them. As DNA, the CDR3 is TGTGCCAGCAGCGAGGCAGGGGTTTCCGACACTGAAGCTTTCTTT. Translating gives CASSEAGVSDTEAFF.

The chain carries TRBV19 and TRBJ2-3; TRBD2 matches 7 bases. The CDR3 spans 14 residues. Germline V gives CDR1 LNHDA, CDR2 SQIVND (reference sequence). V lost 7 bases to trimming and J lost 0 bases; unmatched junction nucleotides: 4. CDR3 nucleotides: TGTGCCAGTACGACTAGCCCTAGCACAGATACGCAGTATTTT. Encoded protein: CASTTSPSTDTQYF.

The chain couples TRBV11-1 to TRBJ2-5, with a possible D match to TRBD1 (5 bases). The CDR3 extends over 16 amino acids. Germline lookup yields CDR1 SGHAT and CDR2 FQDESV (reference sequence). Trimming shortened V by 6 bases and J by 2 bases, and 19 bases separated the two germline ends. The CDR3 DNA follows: TGTGCCAGCAGTTTTATGGGGCAGACAATACAAGAGACCCAGTACTTC. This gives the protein CASSFMGQTIQETQYF. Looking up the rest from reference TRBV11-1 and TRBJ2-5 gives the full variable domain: EAEVAQSPRYKITEKSQAVAFWCDPISGHATLYWYRQILGQGPELLVQFQDESVVDDSQLPKDRFSAERLKGVDSTLKIQPAELGDSAMYLCASSFMGQTIQETQYFGPGTRLLVL.

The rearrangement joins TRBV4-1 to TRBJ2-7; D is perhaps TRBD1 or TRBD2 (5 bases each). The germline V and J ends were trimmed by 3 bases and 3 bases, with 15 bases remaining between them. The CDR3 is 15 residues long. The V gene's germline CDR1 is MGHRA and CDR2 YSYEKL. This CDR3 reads CASSHGRDEGYEQYF. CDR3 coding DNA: TGCGCCAGCAGCCACGGACGGGACGAGGGCTACGAGCAGTACTTC.